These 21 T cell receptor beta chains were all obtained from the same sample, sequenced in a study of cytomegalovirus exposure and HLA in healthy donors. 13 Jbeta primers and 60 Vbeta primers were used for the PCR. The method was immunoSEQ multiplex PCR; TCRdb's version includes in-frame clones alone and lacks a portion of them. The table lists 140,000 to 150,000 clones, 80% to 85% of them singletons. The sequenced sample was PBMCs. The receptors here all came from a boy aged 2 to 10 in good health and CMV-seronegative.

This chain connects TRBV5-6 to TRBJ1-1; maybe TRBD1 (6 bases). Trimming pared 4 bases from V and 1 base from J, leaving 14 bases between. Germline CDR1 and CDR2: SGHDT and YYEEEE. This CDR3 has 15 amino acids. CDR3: CASSPWTATNTEAFF. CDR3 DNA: TGTGCCAGCAGCCCGTGGACAGCTACGAACACTGAAGCTTTCTTT.

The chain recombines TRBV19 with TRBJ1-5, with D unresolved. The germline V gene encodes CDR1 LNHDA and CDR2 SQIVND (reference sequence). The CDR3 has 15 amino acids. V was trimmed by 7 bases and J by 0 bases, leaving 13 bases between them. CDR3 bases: TGTGCCAGTATCCGTACATCCCATAGCAATCAGCCCCAGCATTTT. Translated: CASIRTSHSNQPQHF.

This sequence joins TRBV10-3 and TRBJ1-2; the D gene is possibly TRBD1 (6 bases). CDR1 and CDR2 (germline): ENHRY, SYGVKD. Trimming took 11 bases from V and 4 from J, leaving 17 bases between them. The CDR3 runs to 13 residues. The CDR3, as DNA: TGTGCCGCACGTGACGCAGGGGCCTATGGCTACACCTTC. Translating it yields CAARDAGAYGYTF.

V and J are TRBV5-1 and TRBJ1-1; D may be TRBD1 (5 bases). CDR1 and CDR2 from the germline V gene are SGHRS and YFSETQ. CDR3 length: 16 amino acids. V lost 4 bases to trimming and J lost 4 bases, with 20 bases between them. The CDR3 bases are TGCGCCAGCAGCGGGACCGAGCTTTCGGGGGGCACTGAAGCTTTCTTT. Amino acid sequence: CASSGTELSGGTEAFF. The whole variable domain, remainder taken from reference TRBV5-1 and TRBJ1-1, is KAGVTQTPRYLIKTRGQQVTLSCSPISGHRSVSWYQQTPGQGLQFLFEYFSETQRNKGNFPGRFSGRQFSNSRSEMNVSTLELGDSALYLCASSGTELSGGTEAFFGQGTRLTVV.

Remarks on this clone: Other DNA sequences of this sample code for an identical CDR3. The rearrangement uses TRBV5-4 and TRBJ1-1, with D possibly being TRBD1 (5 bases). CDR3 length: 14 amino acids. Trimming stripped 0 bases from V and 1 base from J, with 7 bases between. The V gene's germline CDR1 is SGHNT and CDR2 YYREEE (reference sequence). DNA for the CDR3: TGTGCCAGCAGCTTGGCAGGGCGGAACACTGAAGCTTTCTTT. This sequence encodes CASSLAGRNTEAFF.

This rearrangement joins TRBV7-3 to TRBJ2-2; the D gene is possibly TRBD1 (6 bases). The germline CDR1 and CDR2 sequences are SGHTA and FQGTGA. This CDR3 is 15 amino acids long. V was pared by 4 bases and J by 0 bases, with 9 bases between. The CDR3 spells CASSSRTANTGELFF. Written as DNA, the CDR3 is TGTGCCAGCAGCTCCCGGACAGCGAACACCGGGGAGCTGTTTTTT.

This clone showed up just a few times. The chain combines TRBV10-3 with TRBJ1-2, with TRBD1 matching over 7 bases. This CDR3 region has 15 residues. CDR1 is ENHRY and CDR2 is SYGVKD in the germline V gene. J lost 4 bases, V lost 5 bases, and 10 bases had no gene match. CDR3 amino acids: CAISPLGAGGYGYTF. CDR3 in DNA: TGTGCCATCAGTCCCCTGGGAGCAGGGGGCTATGGCTACACCTTC.

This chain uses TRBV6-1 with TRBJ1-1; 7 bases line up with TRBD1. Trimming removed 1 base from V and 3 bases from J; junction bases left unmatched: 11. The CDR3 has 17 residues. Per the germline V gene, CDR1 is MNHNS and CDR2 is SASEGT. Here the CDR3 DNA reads TGTGCCAGCAGTGAAGTTTACGACAGGGTTTCGGACACTGAAGCTTTCTTT. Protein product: CASSEVYDRVSDTEAFF.

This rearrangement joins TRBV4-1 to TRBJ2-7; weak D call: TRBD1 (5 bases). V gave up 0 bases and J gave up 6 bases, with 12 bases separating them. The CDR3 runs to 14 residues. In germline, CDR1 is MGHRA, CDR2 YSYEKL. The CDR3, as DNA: TGCGCCAGCAGCCAAGATAACAGCAGGGTCGAGCAGTACTTC. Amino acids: CASSQDNSRVEQYF.

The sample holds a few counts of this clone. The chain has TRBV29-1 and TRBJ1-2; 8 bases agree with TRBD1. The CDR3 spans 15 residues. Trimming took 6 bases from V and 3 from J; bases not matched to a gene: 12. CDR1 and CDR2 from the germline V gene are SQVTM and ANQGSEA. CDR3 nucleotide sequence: TGCAGCGTACTCCTTAGGACAGGGACCGACTATGGCTACACCTTC. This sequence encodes CSVLLRTGTDYGYTF.

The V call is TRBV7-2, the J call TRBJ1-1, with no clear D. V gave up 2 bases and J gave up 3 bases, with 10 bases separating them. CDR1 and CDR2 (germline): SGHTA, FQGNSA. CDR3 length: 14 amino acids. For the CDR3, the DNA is TGTGCCAGCAGCTTATATGCACGGGACACTGAAGCTTTCTTT. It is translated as CASSLYARDTEAFF.

In nucleotides, the CDR3 is TGTGCCAGCAGTGACAGACCCGAAGGGGCCTACAATGAGCAGTTCTTC. Translated: CASSDRPEGAYNEQFF. This chain links TRBV6-4 with TRBJ2-1, with D possibly being TRBD1 (5 bases). The CDR3 has 16 amino acids. Germline values: CDR1 MRHNA, CDR2 SNTAGT. V was cut by 2 bases and J by 2 bases, with 13 bases left in between.

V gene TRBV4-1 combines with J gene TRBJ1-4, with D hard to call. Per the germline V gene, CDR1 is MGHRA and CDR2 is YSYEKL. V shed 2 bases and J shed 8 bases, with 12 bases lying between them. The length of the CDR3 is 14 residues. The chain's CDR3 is CASSQKVEREKLFF. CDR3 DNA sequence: TGCGCCAGCAGCCAAAAGGTGGAGAGGGAAAAACTGTTTTTT.

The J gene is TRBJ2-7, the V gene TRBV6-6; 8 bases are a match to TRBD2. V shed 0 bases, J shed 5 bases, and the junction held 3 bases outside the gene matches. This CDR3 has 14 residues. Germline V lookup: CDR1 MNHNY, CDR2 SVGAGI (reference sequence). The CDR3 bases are TGTGCCAGCAGTTACTCTAGCGGGGTGGACGAGCAGTACTTC. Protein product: CASSYSSGVDEQYF.

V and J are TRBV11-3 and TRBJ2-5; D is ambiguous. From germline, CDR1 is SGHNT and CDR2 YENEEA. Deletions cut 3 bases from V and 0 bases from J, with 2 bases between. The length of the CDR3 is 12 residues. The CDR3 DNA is TGTGCCAGCAGCTTCTACCAAGAGACCCAGTACTTC. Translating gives CASSFYQETQYF.

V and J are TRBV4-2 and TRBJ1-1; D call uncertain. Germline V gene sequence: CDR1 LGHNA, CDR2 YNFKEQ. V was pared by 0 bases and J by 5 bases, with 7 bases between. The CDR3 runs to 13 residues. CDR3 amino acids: CASSQEAGTEAFF. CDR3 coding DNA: TGTGCCAGCAGCCAAGAGGCAGGTACTGAAGCTTTCTTT.

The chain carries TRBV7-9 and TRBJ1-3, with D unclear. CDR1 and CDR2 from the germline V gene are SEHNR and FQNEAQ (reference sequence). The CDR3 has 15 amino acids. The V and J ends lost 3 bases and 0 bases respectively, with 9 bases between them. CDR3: CASSFSEASGNTIYF. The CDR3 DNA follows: TGTGCCAGCAGCTTTTCGGAGGCCTCTGGAAACACCATATATTTT.

CDR3 coding DNA: TGTGCCAGCAGCCAAACCTCCGGGACACCCTACGAGCAGTACTTC. Its translation is CASSQTSGTPYEQYF. The V call is TRBV5-5, the J call TRBJ2-7; possible D gene TRBD1, 6 bases. Germline CDR1 is SGHKS and CDR2 is YYEKEE (reference sequence). Trimming removed 4 bases at V and 2 bases at J, with 16 bases between. The CDR3 is 15 residues long.

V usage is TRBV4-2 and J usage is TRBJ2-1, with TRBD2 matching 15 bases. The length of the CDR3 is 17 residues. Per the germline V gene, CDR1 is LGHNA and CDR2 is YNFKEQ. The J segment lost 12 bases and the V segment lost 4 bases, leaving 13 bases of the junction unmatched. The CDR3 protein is CASSLPDPGLAGGRQFF. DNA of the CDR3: TGTGCCAGCAGCCTACCGGACCCGGGACTAGCGGGAGGTAGGCAGTTCTTC.

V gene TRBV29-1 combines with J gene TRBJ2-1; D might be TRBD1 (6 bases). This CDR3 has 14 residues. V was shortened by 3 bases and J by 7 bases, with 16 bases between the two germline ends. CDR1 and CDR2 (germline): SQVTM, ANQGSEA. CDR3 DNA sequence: TGCAGCGTTGAGGGGCCAGGGGTAGTGAATGAGCAGTTCTTC. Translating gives CSVEGPGVVNEQFF.

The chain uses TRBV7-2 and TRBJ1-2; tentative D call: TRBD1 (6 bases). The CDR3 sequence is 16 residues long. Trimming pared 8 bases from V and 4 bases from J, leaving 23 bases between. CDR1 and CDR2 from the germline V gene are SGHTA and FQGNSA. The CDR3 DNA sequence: TGTGCCAGCTCCCCCGAGACAGGAGTCCTTTTCTATGGCTACACCTTC. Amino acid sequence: CASSPETGVLFYGYTF.